This is a list of T cell receptor beta chains from one sample in a study of blood T cell repertoires in COVID-19. Produced via immunoSEQ multiplex PCR; TCRdb's table is partial and in-frame only. Of 180,000 or so clones listed, about nine tenths are singletons. The sequenced sample was peripheral blood. These receptors all stem from a man aged 18 to 29 with active or convalescent COVID-19. Both conserved end residues are part of each CDR3. A D gene is named only where the DNA matches it firmly. Size is omitted from some rows. Given values are once, few, many or a class for expanded clones.

J gene | V gene | clone size | CDR3 length | D gene | CDR3 DNA | CDR3 protein
TRBJ1-2 | TRBV5-1 | . | 17 | TRBD1 | TGCGCCAGCAGCAAAAGGACAGGGACGTTAGCTAACTATGGCTACACCTTC | CASSKRTGTLANYGYTF
TRBJ1-2 | TRBV7-9 | . | 11 | . | TGTGCCAGCAGCTCGGAGGGGGGGTACACCTTC | CASSSEGGYTF
TRBJ2-3 | TRBV7-7 | . | 15 | . | TGTGCTAGCAGCTTAGCGTTGGGGGCCATAGATACGCAGTATTTT | CASSLALGAIDTQYF
TRBJ1-2 | TRBV28 | . | 15 | . | TGTGCCAGCAGTTTAGACCGGGGATCCGGCTATGGCTACACCTTC | CASSLDRGSGYGYTF
TRBJ2-3 | TRBV7-2 | . | 14 | TRBD2 | TGTGCCAGCAGCAGGACTAGCCGCCCAGATACGCAGTATTTT | CASSRTSRPDTQYF
TRBJ2-1 | TRBV11-2 | once | 12 | . | TGTGCCAGCAGCACCCCGGGACTTCAGCAGTTCTTC | CASSTPGLQQFF
TRBJ2-1 | TRBV30 | . | 13 | TRBD1 | TGTGCCTGGAGTGTACAGGGGGCGGGTGAGCAGTTCTTC | CAWSVQGAGEQFF
TRBJ2-7 | TRBV25-1 | . | 14 | TRBD1 | TGTGCCAGCAGTGTGGACAGGGGGCACGACGAGCAGTACTTC | CASSVDRGHDEQYF
TRBJ1-6 | TRBV5-4 | . | 16 | . | TGTGCCAGCAGCTCCGCAGGGAGGGTCAGTAATTCACCCCTCCACTTT | CASSSAGRVSNSPLHF
TRBJ1-6 | TRBV5-5 | . | 15 | . | TGTGCCAGCAGCCACGTCGACAGGATGAATTCACCCCTCCACTTT | CASSHVDRMNSPLHF
TRBJ1-6 | TRBV11-2 | . | 14 | TRBD1 | TGTGCCAGCAGCCCCGGCAGGGGGAATTCACCCCTCCACTTT | CASSPGRGNSPLHF
TRBJ2-2 | TRBV27 | . | 12 | . | TGTGCCAGCAGTCCCCTTGCCGGGGAGCTGTTTTTT | CASSPLAGELFF
TRBJ1-2 | TRBV5-1 | . | 14 | TRBD1 | TGCGCCAGCAGCATAGAAGGGACAGACTATGGCTACACCTTC | CASSIEGTDYGYTF
TRBJ2-2 | TRBV5-1 | . | 15 | TRBD1 | TGCGCCAGCAGCTTGGGACAGGGAAGCACCGGGGAGCTGTTTTTT | CASSLGQGSTGELFF
TRBJ2-3 | TRBV18 | . | 15 | TRBD2 | TGTGCCAGCTCTGTTCCAGCGGGAGGGCAGGATACGCAGTATTTT | CASSVPAGGQDTQYF
TRBJ2-3 | TRBV5-8 | . | 14 | TRBD2 | TGTGCCAGCGGGGGGGGATTGTGGACAGATACGCAGTATTTT | CASGGGLWTDTQYF
TRBJ1-2 | TRBV28 | . | 14 | . | TGTGCCAGCAGTTCATCGCCCCTAAACTATGGCTACACCTTC | CASSSSPLNYGYTF